A single sample is the source of the 8 T cell receptor beta chains below, sequenced in a study of cytotoxic CD8 clonotypes in ibrutinib-treated CLL. Measured with immunoSEQ multiplex PCR; TCRdb has only the in-frame clones, and not every one. The sample includes over 150,000 clones, approximately 77% seen only once; the top ten take over 2%. This material consisted of PBMCs, taken after 12 months of ibrutinib treatment. These receptors originate from a human donor with chronic lymphocytic leukemia.

A few counts support this clone. This chain uses TRBV2 with TRBJ1-2; TRBD1 might be the D (6 bases). The length of the CDR3 is 14 residues. V was trimmed by 4 bases and J by 8 bases, leaving 17 bases between them. CDR1 is SNHLY, CDR2 FYNNEI, per germline. Here the CDR3 DNA reads TGTGCCAGCAGTGTACAGGGTCAGCAGGGCGGCTACACCTTC. Translating it yields CASSVQGQQGGYTF.

The rearrangement joins TRBV28 to TRBJ1-2; D is perhaps TRBD1 (6 bases). Deletions cut 5 bases from V and 0 bases from J, with 16 bases between. Germline V gene sequence: CDR1 MDHEN, CDR2 SYDVKM. The CDR3 covers 16 residues. For the CDR3, the DNA is TGTGCCAGCAGTATAGACCCGACAGGAGCTAACTATGGCTACACCTTC. Translation: CASSIDPTGANYGYTF.

The chain combines TRBV5-1 with TRBJ1-2; D gene ambiguous. The CDR3 is 13 residues long. The germline CDR1 and CDR2 sequences are SGHRS and YFSETQ. V dropped 4 bases and J dropped 3 bases, with 10 bases sitting between them. The CDR3: CASSQNQDYGYTF. The CDR3 DNA sequence: TGCGCCAGCAGCCAAAATCAGGACTATGGCTACACCTTC.

The chain uses TRBV4-2 and TRBJ1-5; 7 bases fit TRBD1. This CDR3 is built from 15 residues. CDR1 is LGHNA, CDR2 YNFKEQ, per germline. Unmatched junction bases numbered 6, after V lost 0 bases and J lost 7 bases. This chain's CDR3 is CASSQDTGVYQPQHF. DNA for the CDR3: TGTGCCAGCAGCCAAGATACAGGGGTTTACCAGCCCCAGCATTTT.

V and J are TRBV28 and TRBJ2-3; a possible D gene is TRBD1 (6 bases). Per the germline V gene, CDR1 is MDHEN and CDR2 is SYDVKM. Trimming removed 4 bases at V and 6 bases at J, with 23 bases between. There are 17 residues in the CDR3. The DNA for the CDR3 is TGTGCCAGCAGTTCTACACTACAGGGTATGGGTTGGGATACGCAGTATTTT. It codes for CASSSTLQGMGWDTQYF.

The CDR3 DNA reads as TGCGCCAGCAGGGGGGAATACAGGTCCGGGGAGCTGTTTTTT. This translates into CASRGEYRSGELFF. The chain couples TRBV5-1 to TRBJ2-2; D assignment may be TRBD1 or TRBD2 (5 bases each). The CDR3 length is 14 residues. Trimming cost V 5 bases and J 6 bases, with 14 bases left between them. Per germline, CDR1 SGHRS and CDR2 YFSETQ. Using reference TRBV5-1 and TRBJ2-2 for the parts outside the CDR3, the full variable domain is KAGVTQTPRYLIKTRGQQVTLSCSPISGHRSVSWYQQTPGQGLQFLFEYFSETQRNKGNFPGRFSGRQFSNSRSEMNVSTLELGDSALYLCASRGEYRSGELFFGEGSRLTVL.

This chain joins TRBV19 and TRBJ2-1, with 10 positions matching TRBD2. The CDR3 totals 19 residues. Germline trimming cut 10 bases from V and 0 bases from J; bases unmatched to any gene: 18. CDR1 LNHDA and CDR2 SQIVND come from the germline V gene (reference sequence). In DNA form, the CDR3 reads TGTGCCACATCAACAATTAGCGGGGGGTCACTAAGCTCCTACAATGAGCAGTTCTTC. It yields the protein CATSTISGGSLSSYNEQFF.

This chain connects TRBV7-2 to TRBJ2-3, with no clear D. Germline V gene lookup returns CDR1 SGHTA and CDR2 FQGNSA. Trimming shortened V by 5 bases and J by 4 bases, and 7 bases separated the two germline ends. The CDR3 is 12 amino acids. The CDR3 nucleotides read TGTGCCAGCAGCCGAGTTCCAGATACGCAGTATTTT. Translating it yields CASSRVPDTQYF.